This T cell receptor (beta chain) was recovered during a study of blood T cell repertoires in COVID-19. Across the whole study: Some COVID-19 samples were acute and others convalescent; all came from the United States, Italy and Spain. T cells, B-cell-depleted T cells, or PBMCs supplied cDNA or gDNA.

CDR1 is LGHNA, CDR2 YNFKEQ, per germline. V was pared by 6 bases and J by 9 bases, with 10 bases of the junction left unmatched. The CDR3 has 15 amino acids. Under the authors' procedure: How many nucleated cells were present was estimated from reference gene primer amplification. Repertoires were generated with immunoSEQ multiplex PCR, while TCRdb's copy carries only in-frame clones and drops some. For V, J and clone size, that table is used; D and trimming come from the DNA. The sample shows around 100,000 clones, 88% of them seen only once. The TCR comes from a woman between 70 and 85 years old who had recovered from COVID-19. The chain combines TRBV4-2 with TRBJ2-3, with TRBD2 matching over 12 bases. The material sequenced was peripheral blood. CDR3: CASRPLAGGSGTQYF. The CDR3 DNA is TGTGCCAGCAGGCCGCTAGCGGGAGGGTCTGGGACGCAGTATTTT.